This T cell receptor (beta chain) was sequenced for a study of STAT5B mutations in CD4+ large granular lymphocyte leukemia. Repertoires were generated with immunoSEQ multiplex PCR, while TCRdb's copy carries only in-frame clones and drops some. Of about 36,000 clones listed, more than 65% are singletons. This CDR3 comprises 12 residues. In germline, CDR1 is MNHNS, CDR2 SASEGT. V lost 9 bases and J 4 bases, leaving 12 bases between the germline ends. The source is a human donor in good health. The V and J genes are TRBV6-1 and TRBJ1-1; the D is unclear. The source material was CD4+ T cells from blood buffy coats. The DNA for the CDR3 is TGTGCCAGTCAGACTGCCCTCACTGAAGCTTTCTTT. Residues: CASQTALTEAFF.